The TCR beta chain under discussion was sequenced for a study of T cell responses to AZD1222 COVID-19 vaccine. TCRdb's table, derived via immunoSEQ multiplex PCR, lists solely in-frame clones and lacks some. The table has over 110,000 clones, around 90% seen once; the top ten hold around 1.6%. Remarks on this clone: As yet, its antigen is unknown.

Study results and limitations: Just a handful of people given AZD1222 tested seropositive at baseline.

This TCR was recovered from an adult who received the AZD1222 COVID-19 vaccine. Sample: peripheral blood, taken 28 days after the second AZD1222 dose.

CDR3: CAWRVQEKLNSPLHF. CDR3 nucleotide sequence: TGTGCCTGGAGAGTCCAGGAAAAGCTGAATTCACCCCTCCACTTT. This rearrangement joins TRBV30 to TRBJ1-6; D is unresolved. CDR3 length equals 15 residues. The germline V gene has CDR1 GTSNPN and CDR2 SVGIG (reference sequence). The V and J ends lost 3 bases and 7 bases respectively, with 16 bases between them.